Detailed here is one T cell receptor (beta chain). What it recognizes is unknown. Relative to the germline gene, one junction end is altered; a read error may explain this. Indicated time point: week 5, during vaccination. The content of each vaccine dose was 300 ug of mutant IDH1 20-mer peptide, and topical imiquimod accompanied it. Generated by immunoSEQ multiplex PCR, the TCRdb table keeps only in-frame clones and is missing some. The sample contains roughly 72,000 clones, 91% of which appear only once. This record comes from a study of a mutant IDH1 vaccine in newly diagnosed glioma. Study-level information: Eight vaccinations went to patients in weeks 1, 3, 5, 7, 11, 15, 19, 23. Investigators started vaccination 4-6 weeks after radiotherapy alone, or with temozolomide cycles.

From germline, CDR1 is SGHVS and CDR2 FQNEAQ. The CDR3 is made up of 15 amino acids. This clonotype originated in a woman between 50 and 59 years old with glioma. Specimen: PBMCs, collected from a glioma patient whose treatment included an IDH1 peptide vaccine. The chain couples TRBV7-8 to TRBJ2-5; 8 bases are a match to TRBD2. The CDR3, as DNA: TGTGCCAGCACCTTAGGGCCGGGACTAGGAGAGACCCAGTACTTC. This translates into CASTLGPGLGETQYF.